This TCR beta chain was sequenced during a study of blood T cell repertoires in COVID-19. Only in-frame clones appear in the TCRdb table, and some are missing; sequencing was by immunoSEQ multiplex PCR. This table holds 95,000 to 110,000 clones, approximately 80% found once. This CDR3 is built from 15 residues. The germline gives CDR1 KGHSH, CDR2 LQKENI. V lost 5 bases and J lost 10; bases outside the gene matches: 10. The sequence came from a man in his fifties or sixties with acute or convalescent COVID-19. This chain uses TRBV18 with TRBJ1-4, with 10 bases aligning to TRBD1. Sample: peripheral blood. CDR3 nucleotides: TGTGCCAGCTCAAGTCGGGACAGGGGAATCGGAAAACTGTTTTTT. Translation gives CASSSRDRGIGKLFF.